The clone carrying this T cell receptor beta chain occurred a few times. Its antigen is not known. The study based diagnoses on clinical symptoms, serum thyroxine and TRAb, thyroid ultrasound and orbital computed tomography. The data were taken from a study of T cells in Graves' hyperthyroidism and ophthalmopathy. General study findings and limits: Most thyroid clonotypes expanded above 0.001 appeared in blood too. Ophthalmopathy, as predicted by the model, came a median roughly 6.5 months after the prediction.

TCR beta CDR3 regions were amplified from RNA transcripts. A set of HTBI primers served as the primers for a first-round RT-PCR of the TCR CDR3. MiXCR was run by TCRdb on the multiplex PCR reads, yielding one entry per CDR3 protein. In the table there are 490,000 or so distinct CDR3 sequences, about 45% of which are singletons. Input material: peripheral blood or thyroid tissue (not recorded which). This TCR derives from an adult woman with Graves' disease, either hyperthyroidism or ophthalmopathy (not recorded which).

The CDR3: CAGGGYGYTF. The CDR3, as DNA: TGTGCCGGGGGGGGGTATGGCTACACCTTC. V and J are TRBV30 and TRBJ1-2; a weak D match, TRBD1 (5 bases). With 8 bases removed from V and 5 bases from J, the gap between germline ends came to 9 bases. CDR3 length: 10 residues. Per the germline V gene, CDR1 is GTSNPN and CDR2 is SVGIG (reference sequence).